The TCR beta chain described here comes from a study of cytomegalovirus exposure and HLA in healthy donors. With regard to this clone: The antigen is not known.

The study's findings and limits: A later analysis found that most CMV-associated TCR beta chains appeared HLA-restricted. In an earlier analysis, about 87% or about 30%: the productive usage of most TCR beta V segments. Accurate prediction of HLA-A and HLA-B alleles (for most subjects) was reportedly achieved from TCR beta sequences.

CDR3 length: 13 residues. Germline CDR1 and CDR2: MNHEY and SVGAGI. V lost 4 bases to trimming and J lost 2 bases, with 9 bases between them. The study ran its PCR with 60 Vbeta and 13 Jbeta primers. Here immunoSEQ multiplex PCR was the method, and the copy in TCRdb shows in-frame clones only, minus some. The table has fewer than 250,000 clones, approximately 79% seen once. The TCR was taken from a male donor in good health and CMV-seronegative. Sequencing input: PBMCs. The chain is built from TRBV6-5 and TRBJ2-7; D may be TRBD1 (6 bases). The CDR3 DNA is TGTGCCAGCAGTTTTCGGACAGCCTACGAGCAGTACTTC. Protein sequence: CASSFRTAYEQYF.